This is a list of T cell receptor beta chains from one sample in a study of blood T cell repertoires in COVID-19. The protocol was immunoSEQ multiplex PCR, while the TCRdb copy is restricted to in-frame clones and leaves out a portion. The sample holds more than 400,000 clones, 87% seen once. The sample comprised PBMCs or T cells enriched from blood (not recorded which). Receptors originate from a young woman who had recovered from COVID-19. Each CDR3 is given with its conserved first and last residue. A D gene is named only where the DNA matches it firmly. Clone size is given for some rows only: seen once, a few or many times, or a class if the clone is expanded.

>TRBJ2-5|-|16|TRBV7-2|-
TGTGCCAGCAGCTTATACCGAGGGGGAATTGAAGAGACCCAGTACTTC
CASSLYRGGIEETQYF
>TRBJ2-2|-|14|TRBV5-6|-
TGTGCCAGCAGCTTGGGCGGGGAAACCGGGGAGCTGTTTTTT
CASSLGGETGELFF
>TRBJ1-6|-|13|TRBV19|-
TGTGCCAGTATGGGAGGGTTTAGCTCACCCCTCCACTTT
CASMGGFSSPLHF
>TRBJ2-3|-|14|TRBV6-4|-
TGTGCCAGCAGTGAGGTCCCAGGTAGTCCTTCGCAGTATTTT
CASSEVPGSPSQYF
>TRBJ2-7|-|15|TRBV5-1|TRBD1
TGCGCCAGCAGCTCCGGGACAGCTATCTCCTACGAGCAGTACTTC
CASSSGTAISYEQYF
>TRBJ1-1|-|17|TRBV7-9|TRBD1
TGTGCCAGCAGCTCTATCCCCGGGACAGGGGGGGACACTGAAGCTTTCTTT
CASSSIPGTGGDTEAFF
>TRBJ2-3|-|19|TRBV5-1|TRBD2
TGCGCCAGCAGCTCTTTTGGACTAGCGGGGGGAGCTAGCACAGATACGCAGTATTTT
CASSSFGLAGGASTDTQYF
>TRBJ2-6|-|19|TRBV7-9|-
TGTGCCAGCAAGAACCGGCTAGGGGAAAACCCTTCTGGGGCCAACGTCCTGACTTTC
CASKNRLGENPSGANVLTF
>TRBJ2-1|-|16|TRBV27|-
TGTGCCAGCAGTTTTAGGGGGGGACTCTCCTACAATGAGCAGTTCTTC
CASSFRGGLSYNEQFF
>TRBJ2-7|-|13|TRBV7-6|-
TGTGCCAGCAGCTTAAGGGAGAACTACGAGCAGTACTTC
CASSLRENYEQYF
>TRBJ1-1|-|13|TRBV29-1|-
TGCAGCGTTAGGGGGTTAAGGGGCACTGAAGCTTTCTTT
CSVRGLRGTEAFF
>TRBJ1-2|few|13|TRBV2|-
TGTGCCAGCAGTGCCGGGGAAGGCTATGGCTACACCTTC
CASSAGEGYGYTF
>TRBJ1-5|-|12|TRBV5-8|-
TGTGCCAGCAGCTCCCCGGGACTGCCCCAGCATTTT
CASSSPGLPQHF
>TRBJ2-7|-|15|TRBV6-5|TRBD1
TGTGCCAGCAGCCCACGGGACAGGGGGTTCTACGAGCAGTACTTC
CASSPRDRGFYEQYF
>TRBJ1-6|-|14|TRBV5-1|-
TGCGCCAGCAGCTGGGGGGGACCAAATTCACCCCTCCACTTT
CASSWGGPNSPLHF
>TRBJ1-1|-|15|TRBV2|-
TGTGCCAGCACTCCGAGGGGAGGAGGGGACACTGAAGCTTTCTTT
CASTPRGGGDTEAFF
>TRBJ1-1|-|15|TRBV5-4|-
TGTGCCAGCAGCTCTGATGGGGAGATGAACACTGAAGCTTTCTTT
CASSSDGEMNTEAFF
>TRBJ1-6|once|17|TRBV21-1|-
TGTGCCAGCAGCAAAGGGGACAGACCGAGGCATAATTCACCCCTCCACTTT
CASSKGDRPRHNSPLHF
>TRBJ1-1|-|17|TRBV18|TRBD1
TGTGCCAGCTCACCCTCCCGACAGGGGGAACCTAACACTGAAGCTTTCTTT
CASSPSRQGEPNTEAFF
>TRBJ2-5|-|16|TRBV7-2|-
TGTGCCAGCAGCTCCCTGCCTATAATCTTCCAAGAGACCCAGTACTTC
CASSSLPIIFQETQYF
>TRBJ2-7|once|16|TRBV18|TRBD1
TGTGCCAGCTCGCAGCGGACAGGGGGTAATCTCTACGAGCAGTACTTC
CASSQRTGGNLYEQYF
>TRBJ1-1|-|13|TRBV2|-
TGTGCCACAGGACAAAGGGGTGTCACTGAAGCTTTCTTT
CATGQRGVTEAFF
>TRBJ2-3|-|14|TRBV19|TRBD1
TGTGCCAGCCTGGACAGGGGGCAGGTAGATACGCAGTATTTT
CASLDRGQVDTQYF
>TRBJ1-1|-|13|TRBV3-1/TRBV3-2|-
TGTGCCAGCAGCCAAGACGGACAGACTGAAGCTTTCTTT
CASSQDGQTEAFF
>TRBJ2-1|-|13|TRBV3-1/TRBV3-2|TRBD2
TGTGCCAGCAGCCAAAGATGGCGGGAGACGCAGTTCTTC
CASSQRWRETQFF
>TRBJ2-1|-|14|TRBV11-2|-
TGTGCCAGCAGCTTGTACGTTGGGGCTGCTGAGCAGTTCTTC
CASSLYVGAAEQFF
>TRBJ1-4|-|14|TRBV28|TRBD1
TGTGCCAGCAGTTACAGGGGAGCTAATGAAAAACTGTTTTTT
CASSYRGANEKLFF
>TRBJ2-5|-|14|TRBV6-5|TRBD1
TGTGCCAGCAGTTCCCGTGGGACAGCTGAGACCCAGTACTTC
CASSSRGTAETQYF
>TRBJ1-2|-|12|TRBV7-9|TRBD1
TGTGCCAGCAGCTCACAGGGGGGAGGCTACACCTTC
CASSSQGGGYTF
>TRBJ1-2|-|13|TRBV30|-
TGTGCCTGGAGTGTGGACATTAACTATGGCTACACCTTC
CAWSVDINYGYTF
>TRBJ1-6|-|13|TRBV9|-
TGTGCCAGCAGCGGACAGGATAATTCACCCCTCCACTTT
CASSGQDNSPLHF
>TRBJ2-3|-|14|TRBV27|-
TGTGCCAGCAGCTACAGGGATTCAACAGATACGCAGTATTTT
CASSYRDSTDTQYF
>TRBJ1-2|-|14|TRBV5-3|-
TGTGCCAGAAGAATACAGGGTGATGTCTGCGGCTACACCTTC
CARRIQGDVCGYTF
>TRBJ1-3|-|13|TRBV19|-
TGTGCCAGTAGTAGTTACTCTGGAAACACCATATATTTT
CASSSYSGNTIYF
>TRBJ1-6|-|13|TRBV7-8|-
TGTGCCAGCAGCTTCTTCGGGGATTCACCCCTCCACTTT
CASSFFGDSPLHF
>TRBJ2-3|-|11|TRBV20-1|-
TGCAGCACGGAGGGCACAGATACGCAGTATTTT
CSTEGTDTQYF
>TRBJ2-5|-|17|TRBV5-1|-
TGCGCCAGCAGCTTCCCCGACGGAGTTGAGGTACGAGAGACCCAGTACTTC
CASSFPDGVEVRETQYF
>TRBJ1-1|-|16|TRBV5-1|-
TGCGCCAGCAGCCCCGTCCGGGGTACAGAGCACACTGAAGCTTTCTTT
CASSPVRGTEHTEAFF
>TRBJ2-1|-|16|TRBV2|TRBD2
TGTGCCAGCAGTGATGGGGGACTAGCGGGGATCAATGAGCAGTTCTTC
CASSDGGLAGINEQFF
>TRBJ2-2|-|15|TRBV2|TRBD2
TGTGCCAGCAACGACAGGACTAGCGGCGAGGGGGAGCTGTTTTTT
CASNDRTSGEGELFF
>TRBJ2-2|-|17|TRBV4-1|TRBD2
TGCGCCAGCAGCCAACTCGTAGTAGCGGGGAACACCGGGGAGCTGTTTTTT
CASSQLVVAGNTGELFF